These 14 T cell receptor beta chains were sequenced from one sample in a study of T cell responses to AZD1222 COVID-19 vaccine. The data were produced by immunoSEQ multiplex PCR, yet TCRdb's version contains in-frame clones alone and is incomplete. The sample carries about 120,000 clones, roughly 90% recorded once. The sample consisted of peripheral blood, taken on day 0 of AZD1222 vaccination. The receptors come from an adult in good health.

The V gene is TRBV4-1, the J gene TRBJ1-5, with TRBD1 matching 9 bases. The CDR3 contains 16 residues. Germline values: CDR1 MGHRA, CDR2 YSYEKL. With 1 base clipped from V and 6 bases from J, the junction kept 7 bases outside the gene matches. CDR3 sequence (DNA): TGCGCCAGCAGCCAAGCGCCGGGACAGGGTTTTCAGCCCCAGCATTTT. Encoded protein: CASSQAPGQGFQPQHF.

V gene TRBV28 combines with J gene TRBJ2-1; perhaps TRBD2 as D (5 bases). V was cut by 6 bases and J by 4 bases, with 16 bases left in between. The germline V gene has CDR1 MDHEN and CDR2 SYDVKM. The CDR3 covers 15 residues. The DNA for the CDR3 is TGTGCCAGCAGAGCCCGGGCGCGGAGGTACAATGAGCAGTTCTTC. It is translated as CASRARARRYNEQFF.

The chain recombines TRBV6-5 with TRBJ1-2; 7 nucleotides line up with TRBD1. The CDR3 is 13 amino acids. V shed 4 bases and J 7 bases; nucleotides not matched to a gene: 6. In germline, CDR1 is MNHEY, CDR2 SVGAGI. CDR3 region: CASSWTGDVGYTF. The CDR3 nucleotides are TGTGCCAGCAGTTGGACAGGAGACGTTGGCTACACCTTC.

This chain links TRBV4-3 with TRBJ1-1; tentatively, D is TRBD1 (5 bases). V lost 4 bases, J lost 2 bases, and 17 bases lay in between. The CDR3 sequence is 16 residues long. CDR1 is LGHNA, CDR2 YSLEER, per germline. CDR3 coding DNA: TGCGCCAGCAGCCGGGGGGTTGGAGGGATTAACACTGAAGCTTTCTTT. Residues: CASSRGVGGINTEAFF.

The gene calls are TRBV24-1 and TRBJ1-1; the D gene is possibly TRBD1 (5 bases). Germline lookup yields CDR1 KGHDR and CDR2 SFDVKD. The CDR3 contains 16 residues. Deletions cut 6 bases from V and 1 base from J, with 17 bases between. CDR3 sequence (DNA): TGTGCCACCAGTTCCGGGTTTGGGCAGGGGAACACTGAAGCTTTCTTT. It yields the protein CATSSGFGQGNTEAFF.

CDR3 in amino acids: CAWSATSGLYNSPLHF. CDR3 coding DNA: TGTGCCTGGAGTGCCACCTCCGGACTTTATAATTCACCCCTCCACTTT. This rearrangement joins TRBV30 to TRBJ1-6; D is uncertain. The V gene's germline CDR1 is GTSNPN and CDR2 SVGIG (reference sequence). The CDR3 extends over 16 amino acids. Trimming removed 1 base at V and 4 bases at J, with 14 bases between. The full variable domain, with the rest looked up from reference TRBV30 and TRBJ1-6, is SQTIHQWPATLVQPVGSPLSLECTVEGTSNPNLYWYRQAAGRGLQLLFYSVGIGQISSEVPQNLSASRPQDRQFILSSKKLLLSDSGFYLCAWSATSGLYNSPLHFGNGTRLTVT.

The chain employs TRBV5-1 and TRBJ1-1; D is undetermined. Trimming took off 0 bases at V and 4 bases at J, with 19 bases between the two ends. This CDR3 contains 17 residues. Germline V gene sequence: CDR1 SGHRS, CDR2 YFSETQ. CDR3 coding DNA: TGCGCCAGCAGCTTGGGACCCGGGCAACCGGGCAGCACTGAAGCTTTCTTT. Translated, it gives CASSLGPGQPGSTEAFF.

Here the CDR3 DNA reads TGTGCCAGCAGGGAGGGAGGGCCGTACGAGCAGTACTTC. Translated: CASREGGPYEQYF. The genes are TRBV6-5 and TRBJ2-7; 7 positions match TRBD2. With 6 bases clipped from V and 4 bases from J, the junction kept 6 bases outside the gene matches. CDR3 size: 13 residues. Germline V gene data show CDR1 as MNHEY and CDR2 as SVGAGI.

The CDR3 sequence: CASSDQTRVASGNTIYF. The CDR3 bases are TGCGCCAGCAGTGATCAGACCCGGGTAGCTTCAGGAAACACCATATATTTT. The chain employs TRBV10-2 and TRBJ1-3, with unresolved D. The germline V and J ends were trimmed by 3 bases and 4 bases, with 19 bases remaining between them. The CDR3 loop spans 17 amino acids. Germline CDR1 and CDR2: WSHSY and SAAADI.

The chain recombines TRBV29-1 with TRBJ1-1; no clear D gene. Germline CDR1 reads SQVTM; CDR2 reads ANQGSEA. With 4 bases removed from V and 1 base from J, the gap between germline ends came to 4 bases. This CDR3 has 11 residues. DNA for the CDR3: TGCAGCGTTGCGGCGAACACTGAAGCTTTCTTT. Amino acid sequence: CSVAANTEAFF. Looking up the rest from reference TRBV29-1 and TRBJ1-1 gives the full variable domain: SAVISQKPSRDICQRGTSLTIQCQVDSQVTMMFWYRQQPGQSLTLIATANQGSEATYESGFVIDKFPISRPNLTFSTLTVSNMSPEDSSIYLCSVAANTEAFFGQGTRLTVV.

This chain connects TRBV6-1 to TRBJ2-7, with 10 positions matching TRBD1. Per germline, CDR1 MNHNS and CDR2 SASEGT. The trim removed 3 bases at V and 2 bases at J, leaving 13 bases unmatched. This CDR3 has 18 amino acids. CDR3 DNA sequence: TGTGCCAGCAGTGATGTCGCCCACACCGGGACAGGGGCCTACGAGCAGTACTTC. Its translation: CASSDVAHTGTGAYEQYF.

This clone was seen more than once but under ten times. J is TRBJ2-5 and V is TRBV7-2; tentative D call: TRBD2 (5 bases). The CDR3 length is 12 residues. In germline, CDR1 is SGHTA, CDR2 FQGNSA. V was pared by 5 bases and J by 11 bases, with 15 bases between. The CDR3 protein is CASSEGIGVQYF. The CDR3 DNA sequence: TGTGCCAGCAGCGAGGGAATCGGGGTTCAGTACTTC. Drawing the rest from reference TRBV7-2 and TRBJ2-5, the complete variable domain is GAGVSQSPSNKVTEKGKDVELRCDPISGHTALYWYRQSLGQGLEFLIYFQGNSAPDKSGLPSDRFSAERTGGSVSTLTIQRTQQEDSAVYLCASSEGIGVQYFGPGTRLLVL.

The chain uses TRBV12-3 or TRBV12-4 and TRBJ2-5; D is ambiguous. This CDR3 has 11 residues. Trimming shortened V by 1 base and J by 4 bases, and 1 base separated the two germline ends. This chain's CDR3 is CASSLGETQYF. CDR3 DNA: TGTGCCAGCAGTTTAGGAGAGACCCAGTACTTC.

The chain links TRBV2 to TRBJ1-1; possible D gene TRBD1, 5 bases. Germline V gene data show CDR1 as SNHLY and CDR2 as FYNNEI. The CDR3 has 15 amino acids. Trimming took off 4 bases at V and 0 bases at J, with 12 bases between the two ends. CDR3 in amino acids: CASSGPRQMNTEAFF. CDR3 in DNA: TGTGCCAGCAGTGGCCCCCGACAGATGAACACTGAAGCTTTCTTT.